This T cell receptor beta chain was documented in a study of T cell responses to AZD1222 COVID-19 vaccine. Assay: immunoSEQ multiplex PCR; the TCRdb copy retains only in-frame clones and omits some. Among approximately 130,000 clones listed, 75% to 85% were seen once. With regard to this clone: Its antigen remains unknown.

Trimming took off 2 bases at V and 2 bases at J, with 8 bases between the two ends. The V gene's germline CDR1 is ENHRY and CDR2 SYGVKD. This CDR3 region has 14 residues. Whole-study findings and limits: Females outnumbered males among donors, who were mostly white British; clonal diversity was possibly underestimated.

The TCR originated in an adult who received the MenACWY meningococcal vaccine as a control. The chain links TRBV10-3 to TRBJ2-3, with D tentatively TRBD2 (6 bases). The sequenced sample was peripheral blood, obtained 28 days after the second dose of the MenACWY control vaccine. CDR3 loop: CAISEGGFTDTQYF. DNA of the CDR3: TGTGCCATCAGTGAGGGAGGGTTCACAGATACGCAGTATTTT.